This TCR beta chain comes out of a study of T cells in localized non-small cell lung cancer. The V gene's germline CDR1 is LNHDA and CDR2 SQIVND (reference sequence). Trimming removed 6 bases from V and 1 base from J, with 9 bases in between. This CDR3 comprises 13 residues. Concerning this clone itself: The target antigen is unknown.

The data were produced by immunoSEQ multiplex PCR, yet TCRdb's version contains in-frame clones alone and is incomplete. The sample consists of more than 6,000 clones, approximately 50% of them appearing once. Overall study findings and caveats: Longer overall survival associated with higher blood T cell density; shorter survival with higher adjacent-lung clonality. Adjacent uninvolved lung had the highest clonality, suggesting focused antigen responses. Median approximately 61 top-100 tumor clones were shared with paired adjacent lung.

Material: lymph node tissue, obtained before any cancer treatment. The receptor was isolated from a female donor older than 55 with stage I lung adenocarcinoma. This chain joins TRBV19 and TRBJ1-2; D call uncertain. For the CDR3, the DNA is TGTGCCAGTAGGACCGGAGGTAACTATGGCTACACCTTC. It codes for CASRTGGNYGYTF.